This section outlines one T cell receptor beta chain sequence together with its context. Trimming removed 2 bases at V and 4 bases at J, with 9 bases between. This CDR3 has 14 residues. From germline, CDR1 is ENHRY and CDR2 SYGVKD. This sample's treatment: roughly 20 received Ad26.COV2.S at low or high dose, single or two shots; about five received placebo; per-sample allocation not given. Samples analyzed were those drawn on day 63 after the first vaccine or placebo injection. This sample is drawn from a study of Ad26.COV2.S vaccination and SARS-CoV-2 variants. Sequencing was performed with immunoSEQ multiplex PCR; in TCRdb, only in-frame clones are kept and a portion is missing. The repertoire has hundreds of thousands of clones, about 89% of them found once; the top ten carry more than 2.5%.

This chain joins TRBV10-3 and TRBJ1-5; D is possibly TRBD1 (6 bases). The TCR originated in a person aged 18-65 years who received the Ad26.COV2.S COVID-19 vaccine or a placebo. This sample comprised peripheral blood, obtained in a trial of Ad26.COV2.S vaccine versus placebo. The CDR3 sequence is CAISEGQGNQPQHF. The CDR3 coding sequence is TGTGCCATCAGTGAGGGGCAGGGGAATCAGCCCCAGCATTTT.